A selection of T cell receptor beta chains follows, all from one sample in a study of OX40 agonist ivuxolimab in advanced cancers. Method: immunoSEQ multiplex PCR; TCRdb's copy keeps in-frame clones and lacks some. The repertoire has fewer than 70,000 clones, roughly 87% of them found once; the top ten carry about 1%. Specimen: CD4+ or CD8+ T cells sorted from blood, collected in a trial of the OX40 agonist ivuxolimab. The receptors stem from an adult with an advanced solid tumor such as melanoma, head and neck, liver or kidney cancer. Both conserved end residues are part of each CDR3. The order of the fields is J gene, V gene, clone size, D gene, CDR3 DNA, CDR3 protein. The D gene is left open where the match is weak. Size values are once, few and many counts, or a class for expanded clones, and some rows have none.

TRBJ2-6 | TRBV10-3 | . | . | TGTGCCATCAGTGGGGAACACGCGGGGGCCAACGTCCTGACTTTC | CAISGEHAGANVLTF
TRBJ1-1 | TRBV6-1 | . | . | TGTGCCAGCACCACCCACCCGACCCGCGGCACTGAAGCTTTCTTT | CASTTHPTRGTEAFF
TRBJ1-2 | TRBV5-4 | . | TRBD1 | TGTGCCAGCAGCGTCTCACAGGGGAACGATGGCTACACCTTC | CASSVSQGNDGYTF
TRBJ1-4 | TRBV6-1 | once | TRBD1 | TGTGCCAGCGTCCGGGGACAGAATAATGAAAAACTGTTTTTT | CASVRGQNNEKLFF
TRBJ2-7 | TRBV19 | few | TRBD1 | TGTGCCAGTAGTCAAGACAGGGGGCCTTACGAGCAGTACTTC | CASSQDRGPYEQYF
TRBJ2-7 | TRBV7-2 | . | TRBD2 | TGTGCCAGCAGCTCCCAGCGGGGGGGCTACGAGCAGTACTTC | CASSSQRGGYEQYF
TRBJ2-1 | TRBV2 | . | . | TGTGCCGGCAGTGAATTCCAGGGCGGGGAGTTCTTC | CAGSEFQGGEFF
TRBJ2-7 | TRBV7-9 | . | . | TGTGCCGGACGCCGGCTGGGCTCGCACGAGCAGTACTTC | CAGRRLGSHEQYF
TRBJ2-1 | TRBV10-3 | . | TRBD2 | TGTGCCATCAGAGGCGGTAGCGGGGGGGCGTCCTACAATGAGCAGTTCTTC | CAIRGGSGGASYNEQFF
TRBJ2-1 | TRBV20-1 | . | . | TGCAGTGCCGGATACAATGAGCAGTTCTTC | CSAGYNEQFF
TRBJ2-7 | TRBV15 | . | . | TGTGCCACCAGCAGAGGACGGAACTACGAGCAGTACTTC | CATSRGRNYEQYF
TRBJ2-1 | TRBV19 | . | . | TGTGCCAGTAGTATCCAGGGTACGTTGATTTACAATGAGCAGTTCTTC | CASSIQGTLIYNEQFF
TRBJ2-7 | TRBV5-1 | . | TRBD2 | TGCGCCAGCAGCCTGACTAGCGGGGGATACGAGCAGTACTTC | CASSLTSGGYEQYF
TRBJ1-6 | TRBV2 | . | TRBD1 | TGTGCCAGCATCAGGGGGCGAGAATCACCCCTCCACTTT | CASIRGRESPLHF
TRBJ2-5 | TRBV4-1 | . | . | TGCGCCAGCAGCCAATTGGCGGCGTGGGGTGAGACCCAGTACTTC | CASSQLAAWGETQYF
TRBJ1-6 | TRBV6-5 | . | . | TGTGCCAGCAGGGGAAAAAGGGTTAATAATTCACCCCTCCACTTT | CASRGKRVNNSPLHF
TRBJ1-1 | TRBV6-1 | . | . | TGTGCCAGCAGTGAATTTGACAGTGGGCACACTGAAGCTTTCTTT | CASSEFDSGHTEAFF
TRBJ2-3 | TRBV10-3 | . | . | TGTGCCATCAGTGACCGGGGTGACACAGATACGCAGTATTTT | CAISDRGDTDTQYF
TRBJ2-1 | TRBV7-2 | . | . | TGTGCCAGCAGCTTAGAATTTGGCGGGGGCGATGAGCAGTTCTTC | CASSLEFGGGDEQFF
TRBJ1-3 | TRBV15 | . | . | TGTGCCACCAGCAGAGTACTTGGGAACACCATATATTTT | CATSRVLGNTIYF
TRBJ1-5 | TRBV4-1 | . | TRBD1 | TGCGCCAGCGGGGAACAGGGGGCAATCGGGTTCAATCAGCCCCAGCATTTT | CASGEQGAIGFNQPQHF
TRBJ2-1 | TRBV30 | . | TRBD1 | TGTGCCTTCCGGGACAGGGGGAACAATGAGCAGTTCTTC | CAFRDRGNNEQFF
TRBJ2-5 | TRBV5-1 | . | . | TGCGCCAGCGTCCCGGGGACCGCGGCAGCGGAGACCCAGTACTTC | CASVPGTAAAETQYF
TRBJ2-2 | TRBV6-6 | . | . | TGTGCCAGCAGTTACACGGACGGGAACACCGGGGAGCTGTTTTTT | CASSYTDGNTGELFF
TRBJ1-3 | TRBV6-1 | . | . | TGTGCCAGCAGTGGGGTGGGGGCTGCGCACACCATATATTTT | CASSGVGAAHTIYF
TRBJ2-3 | TRBV2 | . | . | TGTGCCAGCATCCGCACAGATACGCAGTATTTT | CASIRTDTQYF
TRBJ1-4 | TRBV7-2 | . | TRBD1 | TGTGCCAGCAGCTTAGGGACAGGGGGTGAAAAACTGTTTTTT | CASSLGTGGEKLFF
TRBJ1-4 | TRBV2 | . | TRBD1 | TGTGCCAGCGGAAACGACAGGGCTAGCGAAAAACTGTTTTTT | CASGNDRASEKLFF
TRBJ2-7 | TRBV18 | . | . | TGTGCCAGCTCACCAACAGGGCAATTCTACGAGCAGTACTTC | CASSPTGQFYEQYF
TRBJ1-4 | TRBV6-6 | . | . | TGTGCCAGCAGTACACGCCGAACGGGCGGGGAAAAACTGTTTTTT | CASSTRRTGGEKLFF
TRBJ1-4 | TRBV6-6 | . | . | TGTGCCAGCAGCTCTCCCTCGGGACGGAGTGAAAAACTGTTTTTT | CASSSPSGRSEKLFF
TRBJ2-1 | TRBV5-1 | . | TRBD2 | TGCGCCAGCAGCGAACGACTAGCGGGGCCTTACAATGAGCAGTTCTTC | CASSERLAGPYNEQFF
TRBJ2-7 | TRBV11-2 | . | . | TGTGCCAGCAGCCAAGCGAGAGGGTTGAAGGCCGAGCAGTACTTC | CASSQARGLKAEQYF
TRBJ2-7 | TRBV7-9 | . | . | TGTGCCAGCAGCCCATGGCTTGGGTACTACGAGCAGTACTTC | CASSPWLGYYEQYF
TRBJ1-1 | TRBV7-9 | . | . | TGTGCCAGCAGTATAGGGGCAAGGCCTGGGTACACTGAAGCTTTCTTT | CASSIGARPGYTEAFF
TRBJ2-5 | TRBV7-9 | once | TRBD1 | TGTGCCAGCAGCTCCGGACAGGGATCAGAGACCCAGTACTTC | CASSSGQGSETQYF
TRBJ1-5 | TRBV10-2 | . | . | TGCGCCAACAGTGAGTCGGCAGGGGATCAGCCCCAGCATTTT | CANSESAGDQPQHF
TRBJ2-1 | TRBV5-6 | . | TRBD2 | TGTGCCAGCAGCTCCAGACTAGCGGGGGGCAATGAGCAGTTCTTC | CASSSRLAGGNEQFF
TRBJ1-2 | TRBV27 | . | TRBD1 | TGTGCCAGCAGCCAGGGGGCCTACCTAAGGTATGGCTACACCTTC | CASSQGAYLRYGYTF
TRBJ1-2 | TRBV6-1 | . | . | TGTGCCAGCAGTTCCTCAGGACAGCGTGGCTACACCTTC | CASSSSGQRGYTF
TRBJ2-7 | TRBV7-2 | . | TRBD2 | TGTGCCAGCAGTTATAGCGGGGCTACCTCCTACGAGCAGTACTTC | CASSYSGATSYEQYF
TRBJ2-1 | TRBV6-1 | . | TRBD2 | TGTGCCAGCAATCCCGGGGGGGCCTTCTACAATGAGCAGTTCTTC | CASNPGGAFYNEQFF
TRBJ2-7 | TRBV6-5 | . | . | TGTGCCAGCAGTTACCTGAAACAGGGTTCCTACGAGCAGTACTTC | CASSYLKQGSYEQYF
TRBJ2-1 | TRBV19 | . | TRBD2 | TGTGCCAGTAGTAAGGGGATAGCGGGGAACAATGAGCAGTTCTTC | CASSKGIAGNNEQFF
TRBJ1-5 | TRBV6-5 | . | TRBD1 | TGTGCCAGCAGTGCCAGACAGGGGAGAATGGCCCAGCATTTT | CASSARQGRMAQHF
TRBJ2-1 | TRBV6-4 | . | TRBD2 | TGTGCCAGCAGTCATACGGGAGGTGAGCAGTTCTTC | CASSHTGGEQFF
TRBJ2-1 | TRBV10-3 | . | TRBD1 | TGTGCCATCAGTAGGACAGGAAATGAGCAGTTCTTC | CAISRTGNEQFF
TRBJ2-3 | TRBV5-4 | once | TRBD2 | TGTGCCAGCAGCCCCTTGGGGGGGCTAGCGGGGGATACGCAGTATTTT | CASSPLGGLAGDTQYF
TRBJ2-1 | TRBV9 | . | . | TGTGCCAGCAGCCGAACCGCGACGGGGTCCTACAATGAGCAGTTCTTC | CASSRTATGSYNEQFF
TRBJ2-5 | TRBV7-9 | . | . | TGTGCCAGCAGCTTTTCCTTCGGGCCGGAGACCCAGTACTTC | CASSFSFGPETQYF
TRBJ2-7 | TRBV30 | . | . | TGTGCCTGGAGTACCCAGACATACGAGCAGTACTTC | CAWSTQTYEQYF
TRBJ2-1 | TRBV7-2 | once | TRBD2 | TGTGCCAGCAGCTTAGCGGCTAGCGGGGCCTACAATGAGCAGTTCTTC | CASSLAASGAYNEQFF
TRBJ1-2 | TRBV19 | . | TRBD1 | TGTGCCAGTAGTATTCCCCCACAGGGGACCTATGGCTACACCTTC | CASSIPPQGTYGYTF